These T cell receptor beta chains were read from a single sample in a study of T cell responses to AZD1222 COVID-19 vaccine. The data were produced by immunoSEQ multiplex PCR, yet TCRdb's version contains in-frame clones alone and is incomplete. Among some 130,000 clones listed, 90% were seen once. The input for sequencing was peripheral blood, taken on day 0 of AZD1222 vaccination. The receptors originated from an adult in good health. CDR3s include the opening cysteine and the closing phenylalanine or tryptophan.

j_call,v_call,cdr3_aa
TRBJ2-1,TRBV6-5,CASLPPGLGTEQFF
TRBJ2-2,TRBV6-1,CASSEISGGPGELFF
TRBJ2-4,TRBV2,CASKPPTLAKNIQYF
TRBJ2-1,TRBV7-3,CASSLGQGPYNEQFF
TRBJ1-1,TRBV29-1,CSAARGNTEAFF
TRBJ1-5,TRBV27,CASSPSGAQPQHF
TRBJ2-7,TRBV7-2,CASSLATGVYEQYF
TRBJ2-7,TRBV3-1/TRBV3-2,CASSQALGYEQYF
TRBJ2-7,TRBV27,CASRDSGYEQYF
TRBJ2-1,TRBV4-2,CASSQLAGGYNEQFF
TRBJ1-3,TRBV19,CASSDRGPGNTIYF
TRBJ2-1,TRBV19,CASTYGGAEQFF
TRBJ2-7,TRBV18,CASSPPGKATYEQYF
TRBJ2-2,TRBV12-3/TRBV12-4,CASSLAGYGELFF
TRBJ1-3,TRBV28,CASVPSYGNTIYF
TRBJ2-7,TRBV6-4,CASSPKQRGLSSYEQYF
TRBJ2-1,TRBV7-3,CASSLTGRDEQFF
TRBJ1-3,TRBV6-2/TRBV6-3,CASSSPRPRVSGNTIYF
TRBJ2-3,TRBV11-2,CASSLDLGGSDTQYF
TRBJ1-2,TRBV13,CASSSTGTGDWSYGYTF
TRBJ1-2,TRBV7-9,CASGVGNYGYTF
TRBJ1-3,TRBV7-2,CASSLGGGSGNTIYF
TRBJ2-5,TRBV5-1,CASSLVLAPQETQYF
TRBJ1-1,TRBV2,CASSEALGQTFF
TRBJ1-1,TRBV27,CASSLSRQGPLPHTEAFF
TRBJ1-5,TRBV29-1,CSVGQGRDQPQHF
TRBJ2-5,TRBV4-3,CASSQDTPGAFETQYF
TRBJ1-5,TRBV18,CASSPGQHQPQHF
TRBJ2-7,TRBV7-9,CASRGQGRYYEQYF
TRBJ1-1,TRBV7-8,CASSSHAGTANTEAFF
TRBJ2-1,TRBV9,CASSVSREGGSYNEQFF
TRBJ2-2,TRBV28,CASRWGQGEIPGELFF
TRBJ2-7,TRBV7-2,CASSLGGKYEQYF
TRBJ1-5,TRBV30,CAWSRRNNQPQHF
TRBJ2-3,TRBV6-1,CASSERGNTDTQYF
TRBJ2-2,TRBV27,CASSSRWGVNTGELFF
TRBJ1-6,TRBV4-3,CASSHPGAPLHF
TRBJ2-4,TRBV7-2,CATQLTGAREEKYF
TRBJ2-1,TRBV4-2,CASSRTSGGLNEQFF
TRBJ1-1,TRBV15,CATSSRGTEAFF
TRBJ2-3,TRBV27,CASRTGQSDTQYF
TRBJ2-7,TRBV6-2/TRBV6-3,CASSYAGLHEQYF
TRBJ2-7,TRBV18,CASSQGHGTGGYDEQYF
TRBJ2-7,TRBV6-2/TRBV6-3,CASSYSGRISSYEQYF
TRBJ1-5,TRBV30,CAWSGGVNQPQHF
TRBJ2-7,TRBV12-5,CASGPDFLRDNSYEQYF
TRBJ2-3,TRBV7-8,CASSPYTDTQYF
TRBJ1-5,TRBV4-1,CASSEGNQPQHF
TRBJ1-1,TRBV28,CASSRDVLEAFF
TRBJ2-7,TRBV6-5,CASSYTGVDEQYF
TRBJ1-1,TRBV18,CASSPLGQATSRFPEAFF